This T cell receptor (beta chain) was recovered during a study of shared clonotypes between healthy human individuals. Whole-study context: Each donor contributed plates that comprised three CD4 naive, three CD4 memory, two CD8 naive and one CD8 memory.

J was trimmed by 7 bases and V by 6 bases; bases with no gene match: 4. This CDR3 has 14 amino acids. Per germline, CDR1 MNHEY and CDR2 SMNVEV (reference sequence). General observations from the study: Though the depth was large, rarefaction showed that sorted-subset sequencing was incomplete.

None of the donors, who were healthy HIV-negative adults, had recently had acute infections or vaccinations. The authors divided CD4+ cells into CD45RA+ naive and CD45RA-negative memory subsets. About this clone: Antigen specificity is unknown.

Profiled with immunoSEQ multiplex PCR; TCRdb holds only in-frame clones, not every one. The sample records some 1,100,000 clones, 70% to 80% being singletons. The sequence was obtained from a man in his late teens or twenties in good health. Some clones in this sample may be carry-over from other donors' samples. The sequenced sample consisted of memory CD4+ T cells from PBMCs. Specified subset: CD45RA-negative fraction. The chain combines TRBV27 with TRBJ2-1; TRBD2 agrees at 12 bases. The CDR3 DNA follows: TGTGCCAGCAGAGCTAGCGGGAGGGTGAATGAGCAGTTCTTC. It encodes CASRASGRVNEQFF.